The clone carrying this TCR beta chain was seen repeatedly, ten times or more. As yet, its antigen is unknown. The CDR3 runs 13 residues. V dropped 0 bases and J dropped 2 bases, with 6 bases sitting between them. The germline V gene encodes CDR1 GTSNPN and CDR2 SVGIG (reference sequence). These data are taken from a study of metastatic and nonmetastatic thyroid tumors. Study-level information: Repertoire data that came from the blood and tumor or nodule tissue of malignant and benign thyroid patients were compared. Study outcomes and limitations: Reports indicated that malignant thyroid tumors showed significantly higher TCR beta diversity than benign nodules did, in blood and tumor.

Nobody among the patients had been given any treatment before thyroid surgery. TCRdb used MiXCR to call clones anew from the PCR reads. The sample records about 40,000 clones, 13% being singletons. The V call is TRBV30, the J call TRBJ2-3; D gene ambiguous. This receptor was obtained from a female donor with papillary thyroid cancer or a benign thyroid nodule (not recorded which). Some clones in this sample may be carry-over from other donors' samples. The material sequenced was blood. The CDR3, as DNA: TGTGCCTGGAGTGTACCGACCACAGATACGCAGTATTTT. Residues: CAWSVPTTDTQYF. The variable domain in full, completed from reference TRBV30 and TRBJ2-3, reads SQTIHQWPATLVQPVGSPLSLECTVEGTSNPNLYWYRQAAGRGLQLLFYSVGIGQISSEVPQNLSASRPQDRQFILSSKKLLLSDSGFYLCAWSVPTTDTQYFGPGTRLTVL.